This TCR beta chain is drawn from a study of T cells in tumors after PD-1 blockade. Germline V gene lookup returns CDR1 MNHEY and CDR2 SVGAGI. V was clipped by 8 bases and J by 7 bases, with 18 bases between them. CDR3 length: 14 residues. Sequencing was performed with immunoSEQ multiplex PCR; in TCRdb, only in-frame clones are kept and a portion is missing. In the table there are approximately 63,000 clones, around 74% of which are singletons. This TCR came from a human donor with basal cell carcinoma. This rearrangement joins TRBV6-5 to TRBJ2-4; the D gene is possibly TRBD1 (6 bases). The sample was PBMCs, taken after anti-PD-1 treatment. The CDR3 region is CASALDRMRNIQYF. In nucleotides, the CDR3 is TGTGCCAGCGCCTTGGACAGAATGAGGAACATTCAGTACTTC.